The T cell receptor (beta chain) under discussion was sequenced for a study of blood T cell repertoires in COVID-19. Sequencing used immunoSEQ multiplex PCR; TCRdb keeps in-frame clones, though not all of them. The table includes some 150,000 clones, 75% to 85% detected once. Trimming removed 3 bases from V and 2 bases from J; junction bases left unmatched: 6. Germline loops: CDR1 MGHRA, CDR2 YSYEKL. The CDR3 consists of 16 residues. This chain connects TRBV4-1 to TRBJ2-1, with 8 bases matching TRBD1. The sample was peripheral blood. The sequence was collected from a man between 50 and 59 years old with acute or convalescent COVID-19. CDR3 sequence: CASSHRQTGAYNEQFF. The DNA for the CDR3 is TGCGCCAGCAGCCACAGACAGACAGGGGCCTACAATGAGCAGTTCTTC.